This T cell receptor beta chain was recovered during a study of cytomegalovirus exposure and HLA in healthy donors. Points from the study as a whole: TCR beta chains numbering some 160 were designated cytomegalovirus-associated.

Turning to this clone: Its antigen is unidentified.

Data came from immunoSEQ multiplex PCR; TCRdb stores just in-frame clones and leaves some out. The sample contains about 170,000 clones, roughly 89% of which appear only once. V was pared by 0 bases and J by 2 bases, with 5 bases of the junction left unmatched. This CDR3 has 16 residues. Germline CDR1 GTSNPN, CDR2 SVGIG (reference sequence). The genes are TRBV30 and TRBJ2-2, with 8 bases fitting TRBD1. The sample comprised PBMCs. The source of this sequence is a woman between 25 and 40 years old in good health and CMV-seronegative. CDR3 nucleotide sequence: TGTGCCTGGAGTGTACGGGCAGGGGGCAACACCGGGGAGCTGTTTTTT. Its translation: CAWSVRAGGNTGELFF.